These 28 T cell receptor beta chains were sequenced from one sample in a study of blood T cell repertoires in COVID-19. Produced via immunoSEQ multiplex PCR; TCRdb's table is partial and in-frame only. This table has approximately 310,000 clones, around 86% appearing once. Sequenced input: peripheral blood. These receptors were collected from a man in his forties or fifties with active or convalescent COVID-19.

The chain links TRBV6-1 to TRBJ2-7; D uncertain. The CDR3 consists of 15 residues. The germline V and J ends were trimmed by 3 bases and 2 bases, with 14 bases remaining between them. Germline lookup yields CDR1 MNHNS and CDR2 SASEGT. CDR3 bases: TGTGCCAGCAGTGAGATCCTTCGCGGAACCTACGAGCAGTACTTC. It specifies CASSEILRGTYEQYF.

The chain links TRBV6-2 or TRBV6-3 to TRBJ2-7, with 9 bases identical to TRBD1. From germline, CDR1 is MNHEY and CDR2 SVGEGT. Trimming took 0 bases from V and 4 from J; bases not matched to a gene: 1. The CDR3 is 14 amino acids. For the CDR3, the DNA is TGTGCCAGCAGTTACTCGGGACAGGGATACGAGCAGTACTTC. Translation gives CASSYSGQGYEQYF.

The V and J genes are TRBV9 and TRBJ2-1, with D possibly matching TRBD2 (6 bases). The CDR3 loop spans 15 amino acids. Trimming left V 0 bases short and J 3 bases short, with 10 bases between. CDR1 is SGDLS and CDR2 is YYNGEE in the germline V gene. The CDR3 coding sequence is TGTGCCAGCAGCGTAGCGGGGGACCTCTACAATGAGCAGTTCTTC. Its protein product is CASSVAGDLYNEQFF.

The rearrangement links TRBV28 to TRBJ1-4; 9 bases are a match to TRBD1. CDR1 is MDHEN and CDR2 is SYDVKM in the germline V gene. Germline trimming cut 2 bases from V and 4 bases from J; bases unmatched to any gene: 5. CDR3 length equals 16 residues. CDR3 coding DNA: TGTGCCAGCAGTTTACGACAGGGGGTCGTTAATGAAAAACTGTTTTTT. Translated, it gives CASSLRQGVVNEKLFF.

V and J are TRBV7-9 and TRBJ2-1; 12 nucleotides agree with TRBD2. Germline V gene data show CDR1 as SEHNR and CDR2 as FQNEAQ (reference sequence). Trimming at V came to 8 bases and at J to 9 bases, leaving 5 bases not matched to a gene. CDR3 length: 13 residues. The CDR3 DNA reads TGTGCCAGCCAACGACTAGCGGGAGTTGAGCAGTTCTTC. Translating gives CASQRLAGVEQFF.

The chain joins TRBV28 to TRBJ2-3; 10 nucleotides align to TRBD2. V gave up 2 bases and J gave up 7 bases; unmatched junction bases: 9. Germline V gives CDR1 MDHEN, CDR2 SYDVKM. This CDR3 has 16 amino acids. Written as DNA, the CDR3 is TGTGCCAGCAGTTTAATCAGCGGGGGGGGTCCAAATACGCAGTATTTT. It specifies CASSLISGGGPNTQYF.

This clone occurred once. V is TRBV10-3 and J is TRBJ1-1; D remains unclear. From germline, CDR1 is ENHRY and CDR2 SYGVKD. The CDR3 totals 13 residues. The V end was cut by 3 bases, the J end by 5 bases, with 10 bases between. CDR3 coding DNA: TGTGCCATCAGTGACCGGGGTCGGACTGAAGCTTTCTTT. Residues: CAISDRGRTEAFF.

The V and J genes are TRBV2 and TRBJ2-7, with 9 bases fitting TRBD1. The V gene end was trimmed by 8 bases and the J gene end by 7 bases; junction bases not matched to a gene: 9. CDR3 length: 13 residues. Germline V lookup: CDR1 SNHLY, CDR2 FYNNEI. The CDR3 is CASGGDRVREQYF. In nucleotides, the CDR3 is TGTGCCAGCGGTGGGGACAGGGTAAGGGAGCAGTACTTC.

The chain carries TRBV7-9 and TRBJ2-7; possible D gene TRBD2, 5 bases. The CDR3 runs 14 residues. Trimming shortened V by 1 base and J by 3 bases, and 10 bases separated the two germline ends. The germline CDR1 and CDR2 sequences are SEHNR and FQNEAQ (reference sequence). The CDR3 loop reads CASSLENGNYEQYF. CDR3 coding DNA: TGTGCCAGCAGCTTAGAAAACGGGAACTACGAGCAGTACTTC.

The rearrangement joins TRBV2 to TRBJ2-7; a weak D match, TRBD1 (6 bases). Germline loops: CDR1 SNHLY, CDR2 FYNNEI. The length of the CDR3 is 12 residues. Trimming removed 3 bases at V and 4 bases at J, with 7 bases between. The CDR3 region is CASSDRGYEQYF. The DNA for the CDR3 is TGTGCCAGCAGTGACAGGGGATACGAGCAGTACTTC.

This clone came up a few times. The V gene is TRBV5-4, the J gene TRBJ1-1, with TRBD1 as a possible D gene (5 bases). Germline V gene sequence: CDR1 SGHNT, CDR2 YYREEE (reference sequence). This CDR3 spans 12 amino acids. Trimming took 5 bases from V and 6 from J, leaving 11 bases between them. DNA of the CDR3: TGTGCCAGCAGAGGGGTCACCTCTGAAGCTTTCTTT. Protein sequence: CASRGVTSEAFF.

The J gene is TRBJ2-2, the V gene TRBV7-2, with 14 positions matching TRBD2. Germline V gene sequence: CDR1 SGHTA, CDR2 FQGNSA. The junction had 6 bases not matched to a gene; V was cut back by 5 bases and J by 1 base. CDR3 length: 18 amino acids. The CDR3 DNA follows: TGTGCCAGCAGCCCCACCGGACTAGCGGGAGGGAACACCGGGGAGCTGTTTTTT. The encoded protein is CASSPTGLAGGNTGELFF.

This chain joins TRBV27 and TRBJ2-4; D perhaps matches TRBD2 (6 bases). Germline V lookup: CDR1 MNHEY, CDR2 SMNVEV (reference sequence). With 3 bases removed from V and 10 bases from J, the gap between germline ends came to 7 bases. The CDR3 covers 11 residues. CDR3 bases: TGTGCCAGCAGTTTCGGGAGTATTCAGTACTTC. Its protein is CASSFGSIQYF.

V and J are TRBV4-3 and TRBJ1-1, with D perhaps matching TRBD1 (5 bases). CDR3 length: 16 amino acids. Germline V gene data show CDR1 as LGHNA and CDR2 as YSLEER. V was shortened by 0 bases and J by 3 bases, with 14 bases between the two germline ends. CDR3 region: CASSQDWGVRDTEAFF. The CDR3 nucleotides read TGCGCCAGCAGCCAAGATTGGGGGGTGAGAGACACTGAAGCTTTCTTT.

V usage is TRBV3-1 (or the pseudogene TRBV3-2) and J usage is TRBJ1-1, with D unclear. The germline CDR1 and CDR2 sequences are LGHDT and YNNKEL (reference sequence). The V and J ends lost 5 bases and 2 bases respectively, with 12 bases between them. The CDR3 is 14 residues long. The CDR3 here is CASSLNIPNTEAFF. CDR3 nucleotide sequence: TGTGCCAGCAGCTTAAATATCCCCAACACTGAAGCTTTCTTT.

The chain recombines TRBV3-1 (or the pseudogene TRBV3-2) with TRBJ1-3; D possibly corresponds to TRBD1 (5 bases). Germline lookup yields CDR1 LGHDT and CDR2 YNNKEL (reference sequence). This CDR3 has 14 amino acids. V dropped 4 bases and J dropped 2 bases, with 9 bases sitting between them. This CDR3 reads CASSPAGAGNTIYF. CDR3 in DNA: TGTGCCAGCAGCCCGGCGGGGGCTGGAAACACCATATATTTT.

The chain combines TRBV21-1 with TRBJ1-1. TRBV21-1 is reported as a pseudogene. This CDR3 region has 14 residues. The CDR3 loop is CASSPRGRDTEAFF. The CDR3 nucleotides are TGTGCCAGCAGCCCCCGGGGGAGGGACACTGAAGCTTTCTTT.

This rearrangement joins TRBV24-1 to TRBJ2-3; TRBD2 agrees at 15 bases. CDR1 and CDR2 (germline): KGHDR, SFDVKD. Trimming took 10 bases from V and 5 from J; bases not matched to a gene: 9. The CDR3 is made up of 16 amino acids. Written as DNA, the CDR3 is TGTGCCACATCGAAGGGACTAGCGGGAGGAATAGATACGCAGTATTTT. Its protein product is CATSKGLAGGIDTQYF.

The chain joins TRBV5-6 to TRBJ2-7; D is ambiguous. Trimming cost V 1 base and J 6 bases, with 8 bases left between them. Germline-derived CDR1 and CDR2 are SGHDT and YYEEEE. The CDR3 loop spans 12 amino acids. CDR3 loop: CASSLSTGEQYF. Written as DNA, the CDR3 is TGTGCCAGCAGCTTGAGTACTGGCGAGCAGTACTTC.

The J gene is TRBJ1-2, the V gene TRBV3-1 (or the pseudogene TRBV3-2), with D possibly matching TRBD1 (6 bases). This CDR3 has 14 residues. Trimming stripped 3 bases from V and 3 bases from J, with 11 bases between. From germline, CDR1 is LGHDT and CDR2 YNNKEL (reference sequence). This CDR3 reads CASSHSQGDYGYTF. CDR3 DNA sequence: TGTGCCAGCAGCCACTCACAGGGAGACTATGGCTACACCTTC.

The gene calls are TRBV27 and TRBJ1-4; 9 nucleotides line up with TRBD1. The length of the CDR3 is 14 residues. V shed 5 bases and J 7 bases; nucleotides not matched to a gene: 5. Germline V gene data show CDR1 as MNHEY and CDR2 as SMNVEV (reference sequence). The DNA of the CDR3 is TGTGCCAGCAGTCCGGGACAGGGTCGTGAAAAACTGTTTTTT. Translated, it gives CASSPGQGREKLFF.

The chain links TRBV3-1 (or the pseudogene TRBV3-2) to TRBJ2-7, with 7 bases aligning to TRBD2. CDR1 is LGHDT and CDR2 is YNNKEL in the germline V gene (reference sequence). After removal of 5 bases from V and 2 bases from J, the junction contained 6 bases not matched to a gene. The CDR3 extends over 14 amino acids. The CDR3 DNA reads TGTGCCAGCAGCACCGGGACTATACCCTACGAGCAGTACTTC. Translated: CASSTGTIPYEQYF.

This sequence joins TRBV27 and TRBJ2-1; a possible D gene is TRBD1 (5 bases). CDR3 length: 15 amino acids. The V gene's germline CDR1 is MNHEY and CDR2 SMNVEV (reference sequence). Trimming took 0 bases from V and 0 from J, leaving 6 bases between them. The CDR3 DNA sequence: TGTGCCAGCAGTTTATCGGGGCCCTCCTACAATGAGCAGTTCTTC. Amino acids: CASSLSGPSYNEQFF.

V usage is TRBV4-1 and J usage is TRBJ1-4, with TRBD1 matching over 8 bases. V dropped 0 bases and J dropped 8; count of bases not matched to a gene: 8. This CDR3 is 16 amino acids long. CDR1 and CDR2 (germline): MGHRA, YSYEKL. The CDR3 sequence is CASSQDRGRFEEKLFF. The CDR3 DNA reads TGCGCCAGCAGCCAAGACAGGGGGCGCTTTGAAGAAAAACTGTTTTTT.

V and J are TRBV7-8 and TRBJ1-4, with D possibly matching TRBD1 (6 bases). Trimming pared 5 bases from V and 3 bases from J, leaving 19 bases between. The CDR3 sequence is 17 residues long. CDR1 is SGHVS and CDR2 is FQNEAQ in the germline V gene. CDR3 bases: TGTGCCAGCAGCGACAATCGAGGGGGGGCGCCTAATGAAAAACTGTTTTTT. Residues: CASSDNRGGAPNEKLFF.

This chain links TRBV6-5 with TRBJ1-1; 7 bases agree with TRBD1. This CDR3 region has 15 residues. V lost 7 bases, J lost 1 base, and 9 bases stayed unmatched. CDR1 and CDR2 (germline): MNHEY, SVGAGI. The CDR3 loop is CASTAPRDRNTEAFF. The CDR3 nucleotides read TGTGCCAGCACCGCCCCCCGGGACAGGAACACTGAAGCTTTCTTT.

The chain joins TRBV19 to TRBJ2-1, with TRBD2 matching over 13 bases. CDR3 length: 15 residues. With V trimmed by 6 bases and J by 3 bases, 2 bases remained unmatched. Per germline, CDR1 LNHDA and CDR2 SQIVND (reference sequence). The CDR3, as DNA: TGTGCCAGTAGGAGGACTAGCGGGAGCTACAATGAGCAGTTCTTC. Its translation is CASRRTSGSYNEQFF.

The chain joins TRBV6-5 to TRBJ2-7, with 8 nucleotides matching TRBD2. Germline assignment: CDR1 MNHEY and CDR2 SVGAGI. The CDR3 runs 14 residues. V shed 6 bases and J 5 bases; nucleotides not matched to a gene: 9. The CDR3 reads CASSLRGGLDEQYF. The DNA of the CDR3 is TGTGCCAGCAGCCTACGGGGGGGGTTGGACGAGCAGTACTTC.